This record covers a single T cell receptor beta chain. Data came from immunoSEQ multiplex PCR; TCRdb stores just in-frame clones and leaves some out. The data contain roughly 250,000 clones, 75% to 90% of them singletons. This record belongs to a study of blood T cell repertoires in COVID-19. V dropped 3 bases and J dropped 0; count of bases not matched to a gene: 7. The CDR3 runs 16 residues. Germline lookup yields CDR1 SGHKS and CDR2 YYEKEE (reference sequence). The sequencing sample was made of PBMCs or T cells enriched from blood (not recorded which). This TCR derives from a woman under 40 who had recovered from COVID-19. The chain employs TRBV5-5 and TRBJ1-2; 8 bases are shared with TRBD1. CDR3: CASSYYRGTTNYGYTF. As DNA, the CDR3 is TGTGCCAGCAGCTACTACAGGGGGACTACTAACTATGGCTACACCTTC.